The source of this TCR beta chain is a study of shared clonotypes between healthy human individuals (dated by TCRdb to 2020 to 2022). With regard to the full study: The cohort comprised a couple of women and a few men aged 18 to 49 years. The study deeply sequenced blood TCR repertoires of about five healthy adults to estimate repertoire size and the extent of clonotype sharing between individuals. For each donor, CD4 naive and CD4 memory were each given three plates, CD8 naive was given two plates, and CD8 memory was given one plate. Different laboratories and diverse techniques were used to prepare libraries and sequence TCR repertoires, to increase sequencing depth and limit assay-specific biases. Per donor, leukapheresis produced somewhere between about 0.85 and 8.9 billion PBMCs. What the work shows at the level of the full study, not this receptor alone: Higher generation probabilities were observed for clonotypes shared by all four sorted-subset donors than for non-shared clonotypes. Even with the large sequencing depth, rarefaction of the sorted-subset datasets indicated that sequencing was incomplete. Naive subsets generally had larger estimated clonotype richness than memory subsets did. Based on pairwise subsampling, the degree of clonotype sharing among donors was expected to be affected by sequencing depth. Because the study included only a small number of donors, the genetic and exposure-history diversity represented was limited. Sharing across several donors was observed for 5% to 6.5% of naive CD4, over 3% of naive CD8, over 2% of memory CD4, and approximately 0.41% of memory CD8 clonotypes. Sampling was restricted to blood, and TCR repertoires in tissue are likely to differ from TCR repertoires in blood.

The CDR3 goes from the cysteine to the phenylalanine over 17 residues. This entry keeps only the CDR3 DNA: 51 bases, framed from base 1. Germline trimming amounts to 5 bases on V and 7 bases on J, with 16 as the count of junction bases outside the gene matches. CDR1 is given as SGHVS and CDR2 as FNYEAQ, both from the germline V gene. CD8 naive samples were CD45RO-negative cells positively selected for CCR7, giving a CD45RA+CCR7+ population that excluded TemRA cells. The donors were healthy, HIV-negative adults who had no recently reported acute infections or vaccinations. Only Caucasian adults living in Nashville, Tennessee, USA were represented among the donors. Blood was collected by leukapheresis, and PBMCs were isolated by Ficoll-Histopaque density gradient centrifugation and then cryopreserved in liquid nitrogen vapor phase. Analytical flow cytometry was used to check the purity and quantity of each magnetically sorted T cell population. Genomic DNA was isolated from every sorted fraction and measured by UV absorbance on a Nanodrop 2000c.

To note about this clone: Its target antigen remains unknown. Qualities for individual bases were not recorded, and no much larger clone is one base off.

TCR CDR3 regions were amplified from genomic DNA by multiplex PCR using the deep immunoSEQ assay. Extracted genomic DNA from each cell subset was distributed evenly across all wells of several immunoSEQ 96-well plates, and each plate was treated as a replicate. For sorted subsets, approximately 210 ng of genomic DNA, equivalent to 30,000 or so T cell genomes, went into each replicate PCR. Purified libraries were measured with a Qubit 3.0 fluorometer, size-checked on a Bioanalyzer 2100, and measured again with the KAPA Library Quantification kit. A separate single-read 150-cycle Illumina NextSeq 550 flow cell was used to sequence each immunoSEQ 96-well plate. Per the original workflow: Because only junctional sequences without quality scores were contained in the immunoSEQ output, filtering matching that applied to full-length reads could not be performed. To assign V/J genes and CDR3, sequences were annotated against IMGT germline references using PyIR, a Python wrapper for IgBLAST v1.9. Reads were filtered out if the reads had weak V/J assignments (E-value above 1e-6), no CDR3, stop codons, out-of-frame junctions, or ambiguous translated residues. V3J clonotypes were defined as sequences sharing the same inferred V gene, J gene, and CDR3 amino acid sequence. To compute the percentage overlap between repertoires, the number of shared unique clonotypes was divided by the size of the smaller repertoire. Repertoire richness was assessed with RTK rarefaction, the Chao1 estimator, and Recon v2.1 estimates of unobserved clonotypes. For all TCRbeta clonotypes obtained by the gDNA method from a handful of donors, generation probabilities were computed with OLGA. Imported from immuneACCESS, the table was reduced by TCRdb to in-frame sequences with V and J called. These copies leave out some clones; in studies compared against another copy, an unresolved V gene accounts for under half, and the cause of the remainder is not known. That table supplies the V and J calls and clone size; D and trimming were determined from the DNA. The sample table lists about 1,900,000 clones, approximately 95% of them with a count of one. The top ten constitute roughly 1.2% of the sample.

The chain is encoded by TRBV7-6 joined to TRBJ2-1; 8 bases in the junction line up with TRBD2. The receptor was derived from a young man in good health. The material sequenced was naive CD8+ T cells sorted from blood. Reading the label with the study, this specimen's cell subset or site is: CD45RA+CCR7+. The nucleotide sequence reads as follows: TGTGCCAGCAGCGTCGGGGATAGCGGGGACTTGAGGAATGAGCAGTTCTTC. Its protein is CASSVGDSGDLRNEQFF.